This T cell receptor (beta chain) appears in the sequencing data of a study of blood T cell repertoires in COVID-19. The table came from immunoSEQ multiplex PCR; TCRdb's copy has only in-frame clones and leaves some out. Of hundreds of thousands of clones in the sample, 85% are singletons; the top ten hold roughly 4.6%. Trimming removed 3 bases at V and 4 bases at J, with 12 bases between. CDR3 size: 14 residues. Germline V gene lookup returns CDR1 SEHNR and CDR2 FQNEAQ (reference sequence). Sequencing used peripheral blood. This receptor was obtained from a man in his forties or fifties with active or convalescent COVID-19. The chain has TRBV7-9 and TRBJ1-2, with a possible D match to TRBD1 (6 bases). CDR3 in amino acids: CASSFPGHPYGYTF. As DNA, the CDR3 is TGTGCCAGCAGCTTCCCGGGACACCCCTATGGCTACACCTTC.